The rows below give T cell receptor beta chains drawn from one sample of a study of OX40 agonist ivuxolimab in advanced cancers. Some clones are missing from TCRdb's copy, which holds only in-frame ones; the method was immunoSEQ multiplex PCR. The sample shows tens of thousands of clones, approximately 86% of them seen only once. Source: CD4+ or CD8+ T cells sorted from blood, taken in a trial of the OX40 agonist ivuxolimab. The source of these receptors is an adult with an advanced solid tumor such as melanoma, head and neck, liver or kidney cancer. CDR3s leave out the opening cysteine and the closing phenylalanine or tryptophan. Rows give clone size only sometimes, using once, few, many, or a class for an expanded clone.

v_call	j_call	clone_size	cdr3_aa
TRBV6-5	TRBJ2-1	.	ASSYGQGSYNEQF
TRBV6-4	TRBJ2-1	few	ASSEGESYNEQF
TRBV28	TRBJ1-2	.	ASRDRVYGYT
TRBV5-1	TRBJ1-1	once	ASSLVVAMNTEAF
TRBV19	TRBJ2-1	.	ASSIDLRWQF
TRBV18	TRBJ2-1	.	ASSPQGQGANEQF
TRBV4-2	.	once	ASSQAGQGFYEQY
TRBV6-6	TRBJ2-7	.	ASSYEAGSYEQY
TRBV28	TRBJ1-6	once	ASSLLGGDDSPLH
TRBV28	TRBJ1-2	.	ASSPAPGTGRIGYT
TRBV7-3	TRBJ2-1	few	ASSPYGASYNEQF
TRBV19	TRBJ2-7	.	ASSSPVSYEQY
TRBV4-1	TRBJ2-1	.	ASSPPTGVDYNEQF
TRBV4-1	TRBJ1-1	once	ASSRNWDGRNTEAF
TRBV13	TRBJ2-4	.	ASSLGGDAKNIQY
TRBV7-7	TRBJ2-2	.	ASSLAGLNTGELF